The next 7 T cell receptor beta chains were all read from a single sample in a study of cytomegalovirus exposure and HLA in healthy donors. Primers included in the PCR were 60 Vbeta and 13 Jbeta primers. Profiled with immunoSEQ multiplex PCR; TCRdb holds only in-frame clones, not every one. This table has 95,000 to 150,000 clones, 60% to 85% appearing once. The specimen sequenced was PBMCs. These TCRs come from a man aged 25 to 40 in good health and CMV-seronegative.

The chain uses TRBV11-2 and TRBJ1-2; 8 bases are shared with TRBD1. The V gene's germline CDR1 is SGHAT and CDR2 FQNNGV. The CDR3 loop spans 15 amino acids. The junction had 9 bases not matched to a gene; V was cut back by 5 bases and J by 4 bases. Here the CDR3 reads CASSRRDRTIYGYTF. The DNA of the CDR3 is TGTGCCAGCAGCCGCCGGGACAGGACGATCTATGGCTACACCTTC.

This chain uses TRBV11-2 with TRBJ2-7, with 11 bases identical to TRBD2. J was trimmed by 6 bases and V by 3 bases; bases with no gene match: 10. This CDR3 spans 16 amino acids. Looked up from germline, CDR1 is SGHAT and CDR2 is FQNNGV. CDR3 nucleotide sequence: TGTGCCAGCAGCTTCCCTCGACTAGCGGGAACTCGCGAGCAGTACTTC. It specifies CASSFPRLAGTREQYF.

This chain uses TRBV5-5 with TRBJ1-1; D uncertain. The CDR3 spans 13 residues. Germline CDR1 SGHKS, CDR2 YYEKEE (reference sequence). V was clipped by 0 bases and J by 3 bases, with 6 bases between them. For the CDR3, the DNA is TGTGCCAGCAGCTTGGACAGCTACACTGAAGCTTTCTTT. This sequence encodes CASSLDSYTEAFF. Looking up the rest from reference TRBV5-5 and TRBJ1-1 gives the full variable domain: DAGVTQSPTHLIKTRGQQVTLRCSPISGHKSVSWYQQVLGQGPQFIFQYYEKEERGRGNFPDRFSARQFPNYSSELNVNALLLGDSALYLCASSLDSYTEAFFGQGTRLTVV.

The chain joins TRBV27 to TRBJ2-3; possible D gene TRBD1, 5 bases. Germline-derived CDR1 and CDR2 are MNHEY and SMNVEV (reference sequence). The CDR3 is 14 amino acids. V shed 0 bases and J shed 4 bases, with 8 bases lying between them. The CDR3 here is CASSLSPGPDTQYF. DNA for the CDR3: TGTGCCAGCAGTTTATCACCAGGGCCAGATACGCAGTATTTT.

The chain links TRBV6-5 to TRBJ1-5; the D gene is possibly TRBD1 (6 bases). The germline V and J ends were trimmed by 4 bases and 3 bases, with 10 bases remaining between them. CDR1 and CDR2 from the germline V gene are MNHEY and SVGAGI. The CDR3 is made up of 14 amino acids. The CDR3 bases are TGTGCCAGCAGTTTACAGGGTCCCAATCAGCCCCAGCATTTT. It encodes CASSLQGPNQPQHF.

The chain employs TRBV19 and TRBJ1-3; D is unclear. Between the trimmed V and J ends, which lost 7 bases and 0 bases, there was a span of 13 bases. CDR1 is LNHDA and CDR2 is SQIVND in the germline V gene (reference sequence). The CDR3 runs to 15 residues. The CDR3 sequence is CASMRVVSSGNTIYF. As DNA, the CDR3 is TGTGCCAGTATGAGGGTAGTATCCTCTGGAAACACCATATATTTT.

This clone was seen just once. Written as DNA, the CDR3 is TGCAGTGCTCAGGTTTACGAGCAGTACTTC. Translation gives CSAQVYEQYF. The rearrangement joins TRBV20-1 to TRBJ2-7; D gene ambiguous. Per the germline V gene, CDR1 is DFQATT and CDR2 is SNEGSKA (reference sequence). V shed 5 bases and J shed 4 bases, with 6 bases lying between them. CDR3 length: 10 residues.